A single T cell receptor (beta chain) is shown here with its context. Its specific antigen is unknown. Qualities for individual bases were not recorded, and no much larger clone is one base off. This sample is drawn from a study of blood T cell repertoires in COVID-19 (dated by TCRdb to the early 2020s). Regarding the research as a whole: Samples from collaborators originated in the United States, Italy and Spain and spanned both the acute and convalescent phases of COVID-19. Subjects who had been exposed to COVID-19, were actively infected with it, or had recovered from it provided the deeply sampled blood TCRbeta repertoires that made up the dataset. The sample metadata nearly always contained a de-identified subject ID, COVID-19 status, age in years and sex. Where available, HLA class I and class II types were obtained from metadata supplied by the sample provider rather than from assay-based typing. The prospective study material was composed of cDNA or gDNA derived from T cells, B-cell-depleted T cells, or PBMCs. Samples were obtained from the ongoing ImmuneRACE study (first 160 participants) and from approximately 1,200 subjects provided by 6 global collaborators. A freely available public database, intended as a resource for researchers studying the immune response to SARS-CoV-2, is where the repertoires were released.

V is shortened by 3 bases, J by 5 bases, and the region joining them spans 16 bases. Sequences LNHDA (CDR1) and SQIVND (CDR2) are obtained from the germline V gene (reference sequence). Spanning cysteine to phenylalanine, the CDR3 consists of 15 amino acids. Only the CDR3 region is kept as DNA, spanning 45 bases read in frame from base 1. The collaborating institutions used their own protocols to collect whole blood in K2EDTA tubes. Collaborator samples were shipped for TCRbeta analysis as frozen whole blood, isolated PBMCs, or DNA extracted from either sample type. Results the study describes overall, beyond this receptor: How much clinical and demographic metadata was included differed by source and by participant, and the metadata was provided uncurated.

TCRbeta CDR3 regions were amplified from genomic DNA using the immunoSEQ Assay, a bias-controlled multiplex PCR. The published analysis was carried out like this. The number of nucleated cells in each sample was estimated from the amplification of reference gene primers within the assay. Sequence reads were collapsed and filtered to measure the absolute abundance of every unique TCRbeta CDR3 rearrangement. For each sample, productive Simpson clonality was calculated as the square root of Simpson's diversity index across productive rearrangements. Here the immuneACCESS table is served through TCRdb, limited to in-frame sequences with V and J called. Missing clones are a known gap in these copies; in checked studies unresolved V genes cover under half, and the rest lacks a known reason. V, J and clone size derive from that table, while D and trimming were established from the DNA sequence. This sample gives around 700,000 clones in total; over 80% of them show up just once. The ten largest clones capture more than 0.25% of the sample.

The sample taken for sequencing was peripheral blood. The chain is made from TRBV19 and TRBJ2-5; the best D guess is TRBD2, with 6 bases matching. This TCR was recovered from a woman aged 18-30 years with acute or convalescent COVID-19. The CDR3 is CASSIGGSRLETQYF. The nucleotide sequence reads as follows: TGTGCCAGTAGTATTGGAGGGTCTCGATTGGAGACCCAGTACTTC.